Given below is one T cell receptor beta chain in context. Antigen unknown. Germline lookup yields CDR1 MDHEN and CDR2 SYDVKM. The J segment lost 5 bases and the V segment lost 6 bases, leaving 17 bases of the junction unmatched. This CDR3 is 17 amino acids long. Absence of ophthalmopathy progression within 18 months defined stable Graves' hyperthyroidism. The record originates from a study of T cells in Graves' hyperthyroidism and ophthalmopathy. Notes on the study in general: Blood also held most thyroid clonotypes expanded beyond 0.001.

The TCR beta CDR3 regions underwent amplification using RNA transcripts as the source. The HTBI primer set was used in a first-round RT-PCR of the TCR CDR3. TCRdb fed the multiplex PCR reads into MiXCR, producing one record per CDR3 protein. The sample carries more than 350,000 distinct CDR3 sequences, 15% recorded once. This chain uses TRBV28 with TRBJ2-5; 8 bases agree with TRBD1. The source is a woman under 40 with Graves' hyperthyroidism. Sequencing input: blood. CDR3 DNA: TGTGCCAGCAGCTTGCTCCTACCGGGACAGGAGGTCGAGACCCAGTACTTC. Translated: CASSLLLPGQEVETQYF.